What follows is one T cell receptor (beta chain) and its context. Each sorted subset replicate got 200 ng genomic DNA, roughly 27,000 genomes. Here immunoSEQ multiplex PCR was the method, and the copy in TCRdb shows in-frame clones only, minus some. Of 2.5 million or so clones listed, 90% to 95% are singletons. The entry originates in a study of shared clonotypes between healthy human individuals. CDR1 MNHEY and CDR2 SVGAGI come from the germline V gene. The ends were cut back, 1 base at V and 6 bases at J, with 6 bases in the middle. This CDR3 region has 13 residues. The rearrangement uses TRBV6-5 and TRBJ2-2; weak D call: TRBD1 (6 bases). Source material: naive CD4+ T cells sorted from blood. The subset was: CD45RA+ positively selected. This TCR was recovered from a man younger than 35 in good health. CDR3 nucleotide sequence: TGTGCCAGCAGTTACTACAGGGCCGGGGAGCTGTTTTTT. Its translation: CASSYYRAGELFF.